This T cell receptor (beta chain) emerged from a study of graft-versus-host responses after intestinal transplantation. Study in general: As for transplant type, recipients had multivisceral, liver-intestinal, or isolated intestinal grafts. General study results and limits: High graft-versus-host to host-versus-graft clonal ratios were found in allografts of patients who had graft-donor T cell macrochimerism.

With 6 bases removed from V and 10 bases from J, the gap between germline ends came to 12 bases. CDR3 size: 12 residues. Germline CDR1 reads SNHLY; CDR2 reads FYNNEI. Regarding this clone: The target antigen is unknown.

The assay was immunoSEQ multiplex PCR, and TCRdb's table has in-frame clones only and misses some. The data contain fewer than 95,000 clones, about 95% of them singletons. The rearrangement joins TRBV2 to TRBJ1-4, with D possibly TRBD1 on 5 matching bases. The clonotype comes from a human donor who was the organ donor for an intestinal transplant. Sequenced here: unstimulated CD4+ T cells sorted from spleen or lymph node cells, sampled before transplant. The CDR3 sequence: CASSAGSGKLFF. In nucleotides, the CDR3 is TGTGCCAGCAGCGCAGGGTCTGGAAAACTGTTTTTT. The entire variable domain, with the rest obtained from reference TRBV2 and TRBJ1-4, is as follows: EPEVTQTPSHQVTQMGQEVILRCVPISNHLYFYWYRQILGQKVEFLVSFYNNEISEKSEIFDDQFSVERPDGSNFTLKIRSTKLEDSAMYFCASSAGSGKLFFGSGTQLSVL.